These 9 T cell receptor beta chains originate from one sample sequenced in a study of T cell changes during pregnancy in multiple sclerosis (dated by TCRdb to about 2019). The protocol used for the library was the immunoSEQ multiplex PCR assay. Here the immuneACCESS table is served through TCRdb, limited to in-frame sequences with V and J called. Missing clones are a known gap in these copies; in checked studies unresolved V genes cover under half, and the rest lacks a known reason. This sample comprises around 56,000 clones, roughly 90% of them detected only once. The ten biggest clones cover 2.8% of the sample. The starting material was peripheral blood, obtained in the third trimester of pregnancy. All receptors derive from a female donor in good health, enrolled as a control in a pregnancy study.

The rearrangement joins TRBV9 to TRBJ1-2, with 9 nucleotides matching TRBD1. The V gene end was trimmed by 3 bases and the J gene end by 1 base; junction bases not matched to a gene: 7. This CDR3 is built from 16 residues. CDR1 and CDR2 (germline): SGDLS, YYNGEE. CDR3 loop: CASSAGQGLGNYGYTF. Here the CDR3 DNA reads TGTGCCAGCAGCGCAGGACAGGGGTTGGGTAACTATGGCTACACCTTC.

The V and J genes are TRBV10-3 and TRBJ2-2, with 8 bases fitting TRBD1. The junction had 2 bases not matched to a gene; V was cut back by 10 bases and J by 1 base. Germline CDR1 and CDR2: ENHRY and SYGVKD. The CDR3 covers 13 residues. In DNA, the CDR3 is TGTGCCACCGGACAGGGGAACACCGGGGAGCTGTTTTTT. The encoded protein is CATGQGNTGELFF.

The CDR3 spells CASRTSGFTYEQYF. As DNA, the CDR3 is TGTGCCAGCAGGACTAGCGGGTTTACCTACGAGCAGTACTTC. The gene calls are TRBV6-1 and TRBJ2-7; 10 positions agree with TRBD2. V shed 6 bases and J 2 bases; nucleotides not matched to a gene: 4. CDR3 size: 14 residues. Germline CDR1 reads MNHNS; CDR2 reads SASEGT.

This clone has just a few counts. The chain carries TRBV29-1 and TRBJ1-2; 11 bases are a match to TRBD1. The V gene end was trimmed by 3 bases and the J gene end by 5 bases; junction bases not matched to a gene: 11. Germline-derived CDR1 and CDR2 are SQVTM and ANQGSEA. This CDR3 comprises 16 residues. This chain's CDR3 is CSVDLMAGTGGYGYTF. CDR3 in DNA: TGCAGCGTTGACCTCATGGCAGGGACAGGGGGATATGGCTACACCTTC.

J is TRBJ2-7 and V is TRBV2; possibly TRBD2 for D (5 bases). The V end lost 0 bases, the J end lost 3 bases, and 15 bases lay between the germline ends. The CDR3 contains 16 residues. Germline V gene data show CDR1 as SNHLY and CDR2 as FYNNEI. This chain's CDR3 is CASSEALGGSLYEQYF. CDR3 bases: TGTGCCAGCAGTGAAGCGCTGGGCGGGTCCCTCTACGAGCAGTACTTC.

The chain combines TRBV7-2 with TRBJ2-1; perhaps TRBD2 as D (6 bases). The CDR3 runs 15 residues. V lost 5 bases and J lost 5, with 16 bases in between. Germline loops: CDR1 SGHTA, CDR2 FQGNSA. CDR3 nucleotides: TGTGCCAGCAGCAGAAGGGGACTGAACAACAATGAGCAGTTCTTC. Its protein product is CASSRRGLNNNEQFF.

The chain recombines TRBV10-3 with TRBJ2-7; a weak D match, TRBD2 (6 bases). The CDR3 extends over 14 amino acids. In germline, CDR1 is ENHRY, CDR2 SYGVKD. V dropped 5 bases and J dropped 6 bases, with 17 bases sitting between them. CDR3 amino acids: CAISLRDSPPEQYF. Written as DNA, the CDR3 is TGTGCCATCAGTCTACGGGACTCGCCCCCCGAGCAGTACTTC.

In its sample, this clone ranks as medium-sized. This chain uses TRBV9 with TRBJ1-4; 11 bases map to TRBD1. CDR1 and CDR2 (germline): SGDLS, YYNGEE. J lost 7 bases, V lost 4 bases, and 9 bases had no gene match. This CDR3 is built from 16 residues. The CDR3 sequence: CASSPNSGTGGEKLFF. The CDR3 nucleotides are TGTGCCAGCAGCCCGAATTCCGGGACAGGGGGTGAAAAACTGTTTTTT.

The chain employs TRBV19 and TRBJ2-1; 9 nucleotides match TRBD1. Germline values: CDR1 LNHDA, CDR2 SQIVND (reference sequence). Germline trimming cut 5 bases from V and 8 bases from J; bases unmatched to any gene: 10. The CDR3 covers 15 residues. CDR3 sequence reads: CASSSGTGIGYEQFF. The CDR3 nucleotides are TGTGCCAGTAGTTCCGGGACAGGGATTGGCTATGAGCAGTTCTTC.